Presented here are 9 T cell receptor beta chains from one specimen sequenced in a study of cytomegalovirus exposure and HLA in healthy donors. Use of 60 Vbeta and 13 Jbeta primers characterized the PCR. TCRdb keeps only in-frame clones here, not all; method: immunoSEQ multiplex PCR. The table includes about 200,000 clones, around 76% detected once. Sequencing was performed on PBMCs. The receptor source for this set is a man in his thirties or forties in good health and CMV-seronegative.

The chain is built from TRBV7-9 and TRBJ2-1; 11 nucleotides line up with TRBD2. Unmatched junction bases numbered 6, after V lost 2 bases and J lost 6 bases. Germline V gene lookup returns CDR1 SEHNR and CDR2 FQNEAQ (reference sequence). The CDR3 sequence is 16 residues long. CDR3 sequence: CASSLIVAGGSNEQFF. Here the CDR3 DNA reads TGTGCCAGCAGCTTAATAGTAGCGGGAGGGAGCAATGAGCAGTTCTTC.

V is TRBV6-1 and J is TRBJ2-1; 10 nucleotides agree with TRBD1. After removal of 4 bases from V and 8 bases from J, the junction contained 14 bases not matched to a gene. Germline CDR1 MNHNS, CDR2 SASEGT. The CDR3 covers 17 residues. Here the CDR3 DNA reads TGTGCCAGCAGTGGGTTACCTGGGACAGGGGATTTTGATGAGCAGTTCTTC. Protein sequence: CASSGLPGTGDFDEQFF.

The chain carries TRBV9 and TRBJ1-2; 10 bases align to TRBD1. The CDR3 totals 19 residues. Germline assignment: CDR1 SGDLS and CDR2 YYNGEE. V shed 4 bases and J 1 base; nucleotides not matched to a gene: 16. The CDR3 reads CASSNGRDRGSEDNYGYTF. The DNA for the CDR3 is TGTGCCAGCAGCAACGGCCGGGACAGGGGATCAGAGGATAACTATGGCTACACCTTC.

The V and J genes are TRBV12-2 and TRBJ2-3; the DNA was not compared with TRBD2, the D call given in the table. TRBV12-2 is noted as a pseudogene. The CDR3 length is 18 residues. The CDR3 is CASRLFSGPGRLTDTQYF. CDR3 coding DNA: TGTGCAAGTCGCTTATTCTCAGGGCCCGGGAGGTTGACGGATACGCAGTATTTT.

This chain links TRBV6-1 with TRBJ1-5; D may be TRBD1 (6 bases). The CDR3 has 15 amino acids. Germline CDR1 and CDR2: MNHNS and SASEGT. Trimming cost V 3 bases and J 3 bases, with 12 bases left between them. The DNA of the CDR3 is TGTGCCAGCAGTGAGGGCAGGGGACCCAATCAGCCCCAGCATTTT. Its translation is CASSEGRGPNQPQHF.

The table lists this clone with a few counts. The chain carries TRBV6-1 and TRBJ2-2, with a possible D match to TRBD1 (6 bases). The CDR3 is 15 amino acids. The V and J ends lost 6 bases and 5 bases respectively, with 16 bases between them. Germline CDR1 reads MNHNS; CDR2 reads SASEGT. Here the CDR3 DNA reads TGTGCCAGCAGCGCACAGCGTACAGGGACCGGGGAGCTGTTTTTT. Translated, it gives CASSAQRTGTGELFF.

The gene calls are TRBV14 and TRBJ1-2, with a weak D call TRBD1 (5 bases). Germline V gene data show CDR1 as SGHDN and CDR2 as FVKESK. The CDR3 spans 14 residues. Trimming took off 2 bases at V and 8 bases at J, with 15 bases between the two ends. The CDR3 bases are TGTGCCAGCAGCCAATATCAGGGCACCTACGGCTACACCTTC. It specifies CASSQYQGTYGYTF. The full variable domain, in which reference TRBV14 and TRBJ1-2 provide the parts outside the CDR3, is EAGVTQFPSHSVIEKGQTVTLRCDPISGHDNLYWYRRVMGKEIKFLLHFVKESKQDESGMPNNRFLAERTGGTYSTLKVQPAELEDSGVYFCASSQYQGTYGYTFGSGTRLTVV.

The V and J genes are TRBV7-9 and TRBJ2-1, with D possibly TRBD2 on 5 matching bases. Germline-derived CDR1 and CDR2 are SEHNR and FQNEAQ (reference sequence). V was clipped by 5 bases and J by 9 bases, with 20 bases between them. The CDR3 covers 15 residues. The CDR3 sequence: CASSPGLEGVVEQFF. CDR3 coding DNA: TGTGCCAGCAGCCCTGGACTCGAGGGAGTGGTTGAGCAGTTCTTC.

This chain joins TRBV19 and TRBJ2-1; 8 bases map to TRBD2. Germline trimming cut 6 bases from V and 4 bases from J; bases unmatched to any gene: 8. Germline CDR1 reads LNHDA; CDR2 reads SQIVND (reference sequence). The CDR3 is 15 residues long. The CDR3 DNA reads TGTGCCAGTAGATTAGGGGCTAGCGGGTACAATGAGCAGTTCTTC. It specifies CASRLGASGYNEQFF.